These T cell receptor beta chains were read from a single sample in a study of blood T cell repertoires in COVID-19. The data were produced by immunoSEQ multiplex PCR, yet TCRdb's version contains in-frame clones alone and is incomplete. This repertoire shows 85,000 to 100,000 clones, 60% to 85% found once; its top ten account for around 9%. Sequencing used peripheral blood. These receptors were taken from a man between 45 and 60 years old who had recovered from COVID-19. CDR3s include the opening cysteine and the closing phenylalanine or tryptophan. Fields, in order: CDR3 protein, CDR3 DNA, D gene, J gene, V gene, clone size, CDR3 length. D genes are given only for firm matches. Size is omitted from some rows. Given values are once, few, many or a class for expanded clones.

CASSEWTGRNYGYTF | TGTGCCAGCAGTGAATGGACAGGGCGGAACTATGGCTACACCTTC | TRBD1 | TRBJ1-2 | TRBV6-1 | - | 15
CASSVGTGGLLYGYTF | TGTGCCAGCAGCGTAGGGACAGGGGGTCTCCTCTATGGCTACACCTTC | TRBD1 | TRBJ1-2 | TRBV9 | - | 16
CASRTSGRAEETQYF | TGCGCCAGCAGGACTAGCGGGAGGGCGGAAGAGACCCAGTACTTC | TRBD2 | TRBJ2-5 | TRBV5-1 | - | 15
CASSLRTGNTYEQYF | TGTGCCAGCAGCTTACGGACAGGGAACACCTACGAGCAGTACTTC | TRBD1 | TRBJ2-7 | TRBV9 | - | 15
CASSSVPRFGGYTF | TGTGCCAGCAGCTCAGTGCCGCGGTTCGGGGGCTACACCTTC | - | TRBJ1-2 | TRBV7-9 | once | 14
CASSFGLAEQFF | TGTGCCAGCAGTTTCGGACTAGCTGAGCAGTTCTTC | TRBD2 | TRBJ2-1 | TRBV12-3/TRBV12-4 | many | 12
CASSPVGRDGHLHF | TGTGCCAGCAGCCCCGTTGGGCGGGACGGTCACCTCCACTTT | - | TRBJ1-6 | TRBV7-2 | - | 14
CASTAGLVLGNEQFF | TGTGCCAGCACCGCGGGACTAGTATTGGGAAATGAGCAGTTCTTC | TRBD2 | TRBJ2-1 | TRBV28 | - | 15
CASSDRQGGYTF | TGTGCCAGCAGCGACAGACAGGGTGGCTACACCTTC | TRBD1 | TRBJ1-2 | TRBV9 | - | 12
CAVRNSRGAEAFF | TGTGCCGTACGGAATTCCAGGGGAGCTGAAGCTTTCTTT | - | TRBJ1-1 | TRBV2 | - | 13
CASSYRGNGYTF | TGTGCCAGCAGTTACAGGGGAAATGGCTACACCTTC | - | TRBJ1-2 | TRBV6-5 | - | 12
CASSWALGEQYF | TGTGCCAGCAGTTGGGCGCTCGGCGAGCAGTACTTC | - | TRBJ2-7 | TRBV12-3/TRBV12-4 | - | 12
CAVRTSSSDTQYF | TGTGCCGTAAGAACTTCCTCTTCAGATACGCAGTATTTT | - | TRBJ2-3 | TRBV11-2 | once | 13
CASSLGALNSGANVLTF | TGTGCCAGCAGCTTAGGGGCTCTTAACTCTGGGGCCAACGTCCTGACTTTC | - | TRBJ2-6 | TRBV7-9 | once | 17
CASSLVAVQETQYF | TGCGCCAGCAGCTTGGTAGCGGTTCAAGAGACCCAGTACTTC | - | TRBJ2-5 | TRBV5-1 | - | 14
CASSQGGQTSRSNQPQHF | TGTGCCAGCTCACAAGGGGGACAGACAAGTAGGAGCAATCAGCCCCAGCATTTT | TRBD1 | TRBJ1-5 | TRBV19 | - | 18
CASSPGTSPDTQYF | TGTGCCAGCAGCCCCGGGACTAGCCCAGATACGCAGTATTTT | TRBD2 | TRBJ2-3 | TRBV7-9 | - | 14
CASSPRGVGTEAFF | TGTGCCAGCAGCCCCCGGGGGGTTGGAACTGAAGCTTTCTTT | - | TRBJ1-1 | TRBV11-1 | many | 14
CASSLLGSPIATNEKLFF | TGCGCCAGCAGCTTGCTAGGTAGTCCCATTGCAACTAATGAAAAACTGTTTTTT | - | TRBJ1-4 | TRBV5-1 | - | 18
CASSLGPGLGGNTIYF | TGTGCCAGCAGCTTAGGTCCGGGGTTGGGAGGAAACACCATATATTTT | - | TRBJ1-3 | TRBV7-6 | - | 16